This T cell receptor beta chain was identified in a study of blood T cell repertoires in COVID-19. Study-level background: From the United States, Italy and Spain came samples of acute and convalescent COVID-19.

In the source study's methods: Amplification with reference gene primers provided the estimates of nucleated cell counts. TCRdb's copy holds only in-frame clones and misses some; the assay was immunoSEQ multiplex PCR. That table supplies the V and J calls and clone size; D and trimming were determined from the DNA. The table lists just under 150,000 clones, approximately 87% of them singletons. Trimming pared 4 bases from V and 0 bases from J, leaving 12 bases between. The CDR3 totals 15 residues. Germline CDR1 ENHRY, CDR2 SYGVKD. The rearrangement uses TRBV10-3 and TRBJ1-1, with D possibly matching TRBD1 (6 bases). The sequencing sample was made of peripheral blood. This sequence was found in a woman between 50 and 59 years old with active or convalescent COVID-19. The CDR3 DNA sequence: TGTGCCATCAGTGCGGGGGGCAAACTGAACACTGAAGCTTTCTTT. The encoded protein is CAISAGGKLNTEAFF.